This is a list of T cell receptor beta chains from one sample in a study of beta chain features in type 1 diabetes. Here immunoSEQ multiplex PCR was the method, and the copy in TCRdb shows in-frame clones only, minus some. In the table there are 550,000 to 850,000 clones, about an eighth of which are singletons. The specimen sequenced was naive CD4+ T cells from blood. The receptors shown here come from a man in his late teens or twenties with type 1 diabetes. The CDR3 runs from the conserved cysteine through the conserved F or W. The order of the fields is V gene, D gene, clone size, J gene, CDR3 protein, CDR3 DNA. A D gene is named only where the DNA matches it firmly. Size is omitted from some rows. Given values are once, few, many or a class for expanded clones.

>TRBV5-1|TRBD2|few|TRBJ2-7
CASSAPGLGGSEQYF
TGCGCCAGCAGCGCCCCGGGACTAGGGGGTTCTGAGCAGTACTTC
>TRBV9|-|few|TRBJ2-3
CASSVGGLNTDTQYF
TGTGCCAGCAGCGTAGGCGGGCTTAACACAGATACGCAGTATTTT
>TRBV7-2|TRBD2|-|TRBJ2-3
CASSLGSGGLTDTQYF
TGTGCCAGCAGCTTAGGTAGCGGGGGCCTCACAGATACGCAGTATTTT
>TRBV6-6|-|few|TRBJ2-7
CASSPGAGEQYF
TGTGCCAGCAGTCCGGGGGCTGGCGAGCAGTACTTC
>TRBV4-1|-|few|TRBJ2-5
CASSRPDFQETQYF
TGCGCCAGCAGCCGCCCGGACTTTCAAGAGACCCAGTACTTC
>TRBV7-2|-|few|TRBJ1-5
CASSNRGQPQHF
TGTGCCAGCAGCAACAGAGGTCAGCCCCAGCATTTT
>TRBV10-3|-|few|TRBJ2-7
CAISGGGNYEQYF
TGTGCCATCAGTGGGGGCGGAAACTACGAGCAGTACTTC
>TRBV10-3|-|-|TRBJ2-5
CAISEQGETQYF
TGTGCCATCAGTGAGCAGGGAGAGACCCAGTACTTC
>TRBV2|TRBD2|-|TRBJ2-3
CASRPLAGTDTQYF
TGTGCCAGCAGACCCCTAGCGGGCACAGATACGCAGTATTTT
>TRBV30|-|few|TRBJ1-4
CAWSVLAPASEKLFF
TGTGCCTGGAGTGTACTCGCCCCGGCAAGTGAAAAACTGTTTTTT
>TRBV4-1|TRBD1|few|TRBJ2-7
CASSQVNLGTDSYEQYF
TGCGCCAGCAGCCAAGTCAACCTCGGGACAGACTCCTACGAGCAGTACTTC
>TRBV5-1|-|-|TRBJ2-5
CATASDRTQETQYF
TGCGCCACCGCAAGCGACAGAACCCAAGAGACCCAGTACTTC
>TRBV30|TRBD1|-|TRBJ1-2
CAWSVDRGNYGYTF
TGTGCCTGGAGTGTAGACAGGGGGAATTATGGCTACACCTTC
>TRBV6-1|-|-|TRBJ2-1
CASSGLRGGSYNEQFF
TGTGCCAGCAGTGGTCTCCGTGGGGGCTCCTACAATGAGCAGTTCTTC
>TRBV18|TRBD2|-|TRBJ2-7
CASSPPGLDTYEQYF
TGTGCCAGCTCACCTCCGGGACTAGATACCTACGAGCAGTACTTC
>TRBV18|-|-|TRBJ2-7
CASSPRHEGYEQYF
TGTGCCAGCTCACCCAGGCACGAGGGGTACGAGCAGTACTTC
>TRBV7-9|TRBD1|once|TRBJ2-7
CASSLGQGDEQYF
TGTGCCAGCAGCTTAGGACAGGGCGACGAGCAGTACTTC